This T cell receptor beta chain was sequenced in a study of T-cell reconstitution after alpha-beta-depleted transplantation in children. Ten or more counts support this clonotype. Germline CDR1 reads DFQATT; CDR2 reads SNEGSKA (reference sequence). V dropped 1 base and J dropped 4 bases, with 19 bases sitting between them. CDR3 length equals 16 residues. Unique molecular identifiers were used to barcode this TCRbeta library. TCRdb redid the calling of the PCR reads with MiXCR, one entry per CDR3 protein. The sample yields 190,000 or so distinct CDR3 sequences, roughly 7.5% seen once. This receptor was obtained from a human donor who donated a stem cell graft to a child with Wiskott-Aldrich syndrome. This chain connects TRBV20-1 to TRBJ1-1; TRBD1 is a possible D gene (5 bases). The sample was PBMCs from the stem cell graft donor, taken from the stem cell graft. The CDR3 DNA reads TGCAGTGCTAGAGGGCCTGGTATTCCTCAGGGCACTGAAGCTTTCTTT. The encoded protein is CSARGPGIPQGTEAFF.